The present entry profiles one TCR beta chain with its context. Its antigen remains unidentified. This CDR3 has 13 amino acids. CDR1 and CDR2 from the germline V gene are ENHRY and SYGVKD. Trimming shortened V by 2 bases and J by 3 bases, and 4 bases separated the two germline ends. These data belong to a study of T cell responses to AZD1222 COVID-19 vaccine. Overall study results and limits: Among AZD1222 vaccinees, only five to seven were seropositive at baseline. Repertoire sampling was restricted to post-peak T cell response timepoints. Once two AZD1222 doses were given, Spike-specific TCR breadth and depth went up.

TCRdb's table, derived via immunoSEQ multiplex PCR, lists solely in-frame clones and lacks some. The sample has 130,000 to 150,000 clones, about 81% seen once. The sample in question was peripheral blood, obtained on day 0 of MenACWY control vaccination. V and J are TRBV10-3 and TRBJ2-2, with D hard to call. The receptor was derived from an adult in good health. CDR3 amino acids: CAISEGYTGELFF. CDR3 DNA sequence: TGTGCCATCAGTGAGGGATACACCGGGGAGCTGTTTTTT.